The 17 T cell receptor beta chains in this list originate from one sample, sequenced in a study of HIV-infected patients and healthy controls. Antiretroviral therapy had run roughly three months, about 14 weeks, before follow-up blood collection. No cell fractionation was done, so the repertoire covers all unsorted peripheral blood T cells. Alpha and beta constant-region primers primed reverse transcription of around 0.5 ug RNA. Alpha and beta chain libraries were made separately by chain-specific third strand synthesis with multiplexing indices. TCRdb ran MiXCR on the 5' RACE reads and lists one entry per CDR3 protein. This table holds more than 15,000 distinct CDR3 sequences, 8.5% found once. The material was blood, obtained during antiretroviral therapy. All receptors derive from an adult with HIV infection.

The rearrangement links TRBV6-5 to TRBJ1-4; D is possibly TRBD1 (6 bases). With 6 bases removed from V and 1 base from J, the gap between germline ends came to 9 bases. This CDR3 has 14 residues. Germline V gene lookup returns CDR1 MNHEY and CDR2 SVGAGI. CDR3 bases: TGTGCCAGCAGGACAGGCGTAACTAATGAAAAACTGTTTTTT. Translating gives CASRTGVTNEKLFF.

The table lists this clonotype with many counts. This chain connects TRBV29-1 to TRBJ1-1; D unclear. V was trimmed by 4 bases and J by 1 base, leaving 4 bases between them. The CDR3 sequence is 11 residues long. CDR1 is SQVTM and CDR2 is ANQGSEA in the germline V gene. This CDR3 reads CSVGANTEAFF. The DNA for the CDR3 is TGCAGCGTTGGGGCGAACACTGAAGCTTTCTTT.

This clonotype was counted at least ten times. The J gene is TRBJ1-2, the V gene TRBV3-1; D gene ambiguous. The germline CDR1 and CDR2 sequences are LGHDT and YNNKEL (reference sequence). V was cut by 0 bases and J by 3 bases, with 8 bases left in between. The CDR3 covers 14 residues. The CDR3 protein is CASSQEAADYGYTF. CDR3 nucleotide sequence: TGTGCCAGCAGCCAAGAGGCAGCAGACTATGGCTACACCTTC.

The CDR3, as DNA: TGTGCCCGTGATTTGGGGGGCGCGACCCTTGAAGCTTTCTTT. Translation gives CARDLGGATLEAFF. The rearrangement uses TRBV28 and TRBJ1-1; possibly TRBD1 for D (6 bases). CDR3 length equals 14 residues. The germline CDR1 and CDR2 sequences are MDHEN and SYDVKM. The V gene lost 11 bases and the J gene lost 7 bases, with 23 bases spanning the gap.

In this sample, this clonotype turned up many times. The V and J genes are TRBV19 and TRBJ1-2; D gene ambiguous. V shed 7 bases and J shed 4 bases, with 16 bases lying between them. In germline, CDR1 is LNHDA, CDR2 SQIVND (reference sequence). The CDR3 extends over 14 amino acids. The CDR3 is CASNNGHLSYGYTF. The CDR3 DNA reads TGTGCCAGTAATAACGGGCACCTGAGCTATGGCTACACCTTC.

In this sample, this clonotype turned up a few times. The rearrangement joins TRBV12-3 or TRBV12-4 to TRBJ2-7, with D perhaps TRBD1 (5 bases). This CDR3 contains 14 residues. V lost 7 bases and J 3 bases, leaving 16 bases between the germline ends. The CDR3 region is CASMKGPVYYEQYF. The CDR3 bases are TGTGCCAGCATGAAGGGGCCCGTATACTACGAGCAGTACTTC.

This clonotype occurred many times. The CDR3 region has the DNA TGCGCCAGCGCAAAGGTGGACAGCTTCGGGGGCTACACCTTC. Its protein product is CASAKVDSFGGYTF. The gene calls are TRBV5-1 and TRBJ1-2, with D maybe TRBD1 (6 bases). Per the germline V gene, CDR1 is SGHRS and CDR2 is YFSETQ. V lost 7 bases, J lost 8 bases, and 21 bases lay in between. The CDR3 has 14 residues.

This clonotype was counted a few times. The CDR3 DNA sequence: TGTGCCAGTAGTATCGTTGGGAGCAATGAGCAGTTCTTC. Its translation: CASSIVGSNEQFF. The rearrangement uses TRBV19 and TRBJ2-1; D might be TRBD2 (5 bases). Germline CDR1 is LNHDA and CDR2 is SQIVND (reference sequence). V lost 3 bases and J 6 bases, leaving 9 bases between the germline ends. The CDR3 covers 13 residues.

The sample holds many counts of this clonotype. The V and J genes are TRBV7-9 and TRBJ2-4; D is unclear. The CDR3 contains 12 residues. CDR1 is SEHNR and CDR2 is FQNEAQ in the germline V gene (reference sequence). V lost 5 bases, J lost 7 bases, and 9 bases lay in between. The CDR3 nucleotides read TGTGCCAGCAGCCCCGGTTACAACATTCAGTACTTC. Its protein is CASSPGYNIQYF. Full variable domain (missing parts from reference TRBV7-9 and TRBJ2-4): DTGVSQNPRHKITKRGQNVTFRCDPISEHNRLYWYRQTLGQGPEFLTYFQNEAQLEKSRLLSDRFSAERPKGSFSTLEIQRTEQGDSAMYLCASSPGYNIQYFGAGTRLSVL.

The chain has TRBV20-1 and TRBJ2-1; no clear D. Germline assignment: CDR1 DFQATT and CDR2 SNEGSKA (reference sequence). The CDR3 is 16 residues long. V was cut by 4 bases and J by 5 bases, with 21 bases left in between. The CDR3 DNA reads TGCAGTGCTAATAGGCATAGGGCAGGTTATAACAATGAGCAGTTCTTC. Translation gives CSANRHRAGYNNEQFF.

The chain has TRBV28 and TRBJ1-4; D is unresolved. CDR3 length: 15 amino acids. Trimming took 6 bases from V and 0 from J, leaving 11 bases between them. Germline CDR1 MDHEN, CDR2 SYDVKM. As DNA, the CDR3 is TGTGCCAGCAGCCGTTGGTCTGCAACTAATGAAAAACTGTTTTTT. It yields the protein CASSRWSATNEKLFF.

At least ten counts were recorded for this clonotype. The chain combines TRBV4-1 with TRBJ2-3, with D possibly being TRBD1 (5 bases). Trimming pared 5 bases from V and 3 bases from J, leaving 6 bases between. In germline, CDR1 is MGHRA, CDR2 YSYEKL. CDR3 length: 12 amino acids. CDR3: CASSGQTDTQYF. The CDR3, as DNA: TGCGCCAGCAGCGGACAAACAGATACGCAGTATTTT.

This clonotype was seen many times. J is TRBJ2-5 and V is TRBV9; 9 nucleotides agree with TRBD2. The germline V gene has CDR1 SGDLS and CDR2 YYNGEE. The ends lost 0 bases at V and 3 bases at J; junction bases unmatched: 3. The CDR3 totals 15 residues. CDR3: CASSVAAGGKETQYF. CDR3 DNA sequence: TGTGCCAGCAGCGTAGCCGCGGGGGGGAAAGAGACCCAGTACTTC. The full variable domain, completed using reference TRBV9 and TRBJ2-5, is DSGVTQTPKHLITATGQRVTLRCSPRSGDLSVYWYQQSLDQGLQFLIQYYNGEERAKGNILERFSAQQFPDLHSELNLSSLELGDSALYFCASSVAAGGKETQYFGPGTRLLVL.

The chain links TRBV11-2 to TRBJ2-7; D unclear. The length of the CDR3 is 14 residues. Trimming took 3 bases from V and 3 from J, leaving 12 bases between them. CDR1 and CDR2 (germline): SGHAT, FQNNGV. The CDR3: CASSFGTSSYEQYF. CDR3 DNA: TGTGCCAGCAGCTTTGGAACTTCCAGCTACGAGCAGTACTTC.

There are many counts of this clonotype. The chain has TRBV28 and TRBJ2-7, with TRBD1 matching 8 bases. This CDR3 spans 14 amino acids. The germline CDR1 and CDR2 sequences are MDHEN and SYDVKM. The V and J ends lost 8 bases and 2 bases, in that order; junction bases with no gene match: 8. The CDR3 loop is CASFSGGFPYEQYF. CDR3 in DNA: TGTGCCAGCTTCTCAGGGGGCTTCCCCTACGAGCAGTACTTC.

This clonotype was counted ten times or more. The chain has TRBV24-1 and TRBJ2-1, with 7 nucleotides matching TRBD2. Trimming cost V 1 base and J 14 bases; bases outside gene matches: 4. The germline V gene has CDR1 KGHDR and CDR2 SFDVKD. This CDR3 spans 12 amino acids. In DNA form, the CDR3 reads TGTGCCACCAGTGATTTTGCGGGGAGGGAGTTCTTC. It translates to CATSDFAGREFF.

Many counts were recorded for this clonotype. CDR3 residues: CASSLSGVPYEQYF. DNA for the CDR3: TGTGCCAGCAGTTTGTCAGGGGTGCCCTACGAGCAGTACTTC. The chain links TRBV27 to TRBJ2-7; D is perhaps TRBD1 (6 bases). This CDR3 spans 14 amino acids. Germline V gene sequence: CDR1 MNHEY, CDR2 SMNVEV (reference sequence). Trimming took off 3 bases at V and 2 bases at J, with 11 bases between the two ends.